These T cell receptor beta chains were read from a single sample in a study of blood T cell repertoires in COVID-19. The protocol was immunoSEQ multiplex PCR, while the TCRdb copy is restricted to in-frame clones and leaves out a portion. This sample has about 230,000 clones; roughly 82% occur once, and the top ten carry around 2.4%. The sequenced material came from peripheral blood. Receptors were obtained from a man between 40 and 49 years old who had recovered from COVID-19. Each CDR3 is given with its conserved first and last residue. The D gene is left open where the match is weak. Size is omitted from some rows. Given values are once, few, many or a class for expanded clones.

>TRBV20-1|TRBJ2-3|-|-
TGCAGTGCTCCCGTAGGAGTCCCGCAGTATTTT
CSAPVGVPQYF
>TRBV2|TRBJ2-1|-|TRBD2
TGTGCCAGCAGTGAAGAACAAAAGTCTAGCGGGGGGTACAATGAGCAGTTCTTC
CASSEEQKSSGGYNEQFF
>TRBV6-5|TRBJ1-5|-|-
TGTGCCAGCGAAGCGGGGAACAATCAGCCCCAGCATTTT
CASEAGNNQPQHF
>TRBV4-1|TRBJ2-2|few|-
TGCGCCAGCAGACGAACAGCTCTCACCGGGGAGCTGTTTTTT
CASRRTALTGELFF
>TRBV5-1|TRBJ2-1|-|-
TGCGCCAGCAGCTTGGGCGGGGTGTCCTACAATGAGCAGTTCTTC
CASSLGGVSYNEQFF
>TRBV7-2|TRBJ1-1|-|-
TGTGCCAGCAGCTTACGGTCCACCATGAACACTGAAGCTTTCTTT
CASSLRSTMNTEAFF
>TRBV4-3|TRBJ1-2|-|TRBD1
TGCGCCAGCAGCCACTACGGAGTCAGGGGGCAGGGAGGTGGCTACACCTTC
CASSHYGVRGQGGGYTF
>TRBV6-2/TRBV6-3|TRBJ2-1|-|-
TGTGCCAGCAGTAAACCCCCAACTTACGGGGTCTCCTACAATGAGCAGTTCTTC
CASSKPPTYGVSYNEQFF
>TRBV10-3|TRBJ2-5|-|TRBD2
TGTGCCATCAGTGATGGTAGGAGCGGGGGGGCCATAGGGACCCAGTACTTC
CAISDGRSGGAIGTQYF
>TRBV7-9|TRBJ2-1|-|TRBD2
TGTGCCAGCAGCTACCCTCGACTAGCGGGGTCCAATGAGCAGTTCTTC
CASSYPRLAGSNEQFF
>TRBV3-1/TRBV3-2|TRBJ1-1|-|-
TGTGCCAGCAGCCAAGATCTAGGACAGTACACTGAAGCTTTCTTT
CASSQDLGQYTEAFF
>TRBV6-5|TRBJ2-1|-|-
TGTGCCACCCAAAGAAAAGGGGGGGTTGAGCAGTTCTTC
CATQRKGGVEQFF
>TRBV5-5|TRBJ1-2|-|TRBD1
TGTGCCAGCAGCTGGGACAGGGGTAGGCGCGATGGCTACACCTTC
CASSWDRGRRDGYTF
>TRBV19|TRBJ1-4|-|TRBD1
TGTGCCAGCCGGGACAGGGAGGGAACTAATGAAAAACTGTTTTTT
CASRDREGTNEKLFF
>TRBV2|TRBJ1-2|few|-
TGTGCCAGCAGCCCCCGGGTGACAGCCAATAACTATGGCTACACCTTC
CASSPRVTANNYGYTF
>TRBV5-4|TRBJ2-7|few|TRBD1
TGTGCCAGCAGCTTACAGGGGGCCTACGAGCAGTACTTC
CASSLQGAYEQYF
>TRBV6-5|TRBJ1-1|-|-
TGTGCCAGCAGGAAGACGACAGAGAACACTGAAGCTTTCTTT
CASRKTTENTEAFF
>TRBV30|TRBJ2-7|-|-
TGTGCCTGGAGTGTAGAGCGTGTAAAGGACGAGCAGTACTTC
CAWSVERVKDEQYF
>TRBV6-4|TRBJ1-1|-|-
TGTGCCAGCAGCGAGACCGGGGGAAGTCGAGCTTTCTTT
CASSETGGSRAFF
>TRBV3-1/TRBV3-2|TRBJ1-1|few|TRBD1
TGTGCCAGCAGCCCCCTGGGACAGCCACTTGAAGCTTTCTTT
CASSPLGQPLEAFF
>TRBV11-2|TRBJ2-7|once|TRBD1
TGTGCCAGCAGGGGACCGGGACAGGGCTTCTACGAGCAGTACTTC
CASRGPGQGFYEQYF
>TRBV7-2|TRBJ2-1|-|-
TGTGCCAGCAGCTTAAAGGTCGGGACTCCCTACAATGAGCAGTTCTTC
CASSLKVGTPYNEQFF
>TRBV3-1/TRBV3-2|TRBJ2-7|-|-
TGTGCCAGCAGCCAGGCGGGACCCTACGAGCAGTACTTC
CASSQAGPYEQYF
>TRBV3-1/TRBV3-2|TRBJ2-5|-|-
TGTGCCAGCAGCCAGACGCCTTCCTTGACTAGAGATGAGACCCAGTACTTC
CASSQTPSLTRDETQYF
>TRBV6-2/TRBV6-3|TRBJ2-2|few|TRBD2
TGTGCCAGCAGTAGCGGGAGGGCCACCGGGGAGCTGTTTTTT
CASSSGRATGELFF
>TRBV4-1|TRBJ2-3|-|TRBD2
TGCGCCAGCAGCCGAGCAGGGACTAGCGGGGGTCAAGATACGCAGTATTTT
CASSRAGTSGGQDTQYF
>TRBV7-8|TRBJ1-1|few|-
TGTGCCAGCAGCTTAGCAGGAGGCCAAGCTTTCTTT
CASSLAGGQAFF
>TRBV6-2/TRBV6-3|TRBJ2-2|-|TRBD2
TGTGCCAGCAGTTTGCCCCCGACCCTAGCGGCGAACACCGGGGAGCTGTTTTTT
CASSLPPTLAANTGELFF
>TRBV27|TRBJ2-6|-|TRBD1
TGTGCCAGCAGTTTATTCGGCAGGGGGCCGAGGCAGGGGGCCAACGTCCTGACTTTC
CASSLFGRGPRQGANVLTF
>TRBV27|TRBJ2-3|-|-
TGTGCCAGCAGTTTACCCCGTAGTGCGCAGTATTTT
CASSLPRSAQYF
>TRBV29-1|TRBJ1-4|once|-
TGCAGCGTTGAGGACGGGAACGAGGAAAAACTGTTTTTT
CSVEDGNEEKLFF
>TRBV23-1|TRBJ1-1|-|-
TGCGCCAGCAGTCCTAAAAGTAGTCCAAACACTGAAGCTTTCTTT
CASSPKSSPNTEAFF
>TRBV5-1|TRBJ1-2|-|TRBD1
TGCGCCAGCAGCTTCCAGGGGGATGGCTACACCTTC
CASSFQGDGYTF
>TRBV3-1/TRBV3-2|TRBJ1-4|-|TRBD1
TGTGCCAGCAGCCCGTGGACAGGACTCATTAATGAAAAACTGTTTTTT
CASSPWTGLINEKLFF
>TRBV6-4|TRBJ1-3|-|-
TGTGCCAGCGGGGGCGAAAGCTCTGGAAACACCATATATTTT
CASGGESSGNTIYF
>TRBV24-1|TRBJ2-2|-|-
TGTGCCACCAGTGATACAGGGACGAACACCGGGGAGCTGTTTTTT
CATSDTGTNTGELFF
>TRBV7-9|TRBJ2-3|-|TRBD2
TGTGCCAGCAGCCCAGGACTAGCGGGAGACGGAGATACGCAGTATTTT
CASSPGLAGDGDTQYF
>TRBV6-6|TRBJ2-7|-|TRBD1
TGTGCCAGCAGAGCACAGGGGGGCGCCTACGAGCAGTACTTC
CASRAQGGAYEQYF
>TRBV2|TRBJ1-2|-|-
TGTGCCAGCAACCGACAGGCGTCTAACTATGGCTACACCTTC
CASNRQASNYGYTF
>TRBV27|TRBJ1-2|-|TRBD1
TGTGCCAGCAGCTCTTACGAGACAGGGTATGGCTACACCTTC
CASSSYETGYGYTF